Following are 18 T cell receptor beta chains from one sample sequenced in a study of control samples from healthy donors and cancer patients. This table comes from immunoSEQ multiplex PCR, and its TCRdb copy is limited to in-frame clones, with some not included. Among over 100,000 clones listed, around 90% were seen once. The sample taken for sequencing was blood. The source is a middle-aged man in good health.

The V call is TRBV5-1, the J call TRBJ1-2; D uncertain. The length of the CDR3 is 15 residues. Germline CDR1 reads SGHRS; CDR2 reads YFSETQ. Between the trimmed V and J ends, which lost 1 base and 0 bases, there was a span of 10 bases. The CDR3 DNA reads TGCGCCAGCAGCTTGAGTGCGAATTCTAACTATGGCTACACCTTC. This codes for CASSLSANSNYGYTF.

The rearrangement links TRBV5-5 to TRBJ2-3, with D possibly matching TRBD2 (7 bases). The V gene lost 4 bases and the J gene lost 6 bases, with 15 bases spanning the gap. CDR3 length: 14 residues. CDR1 is SGHKS and CDR2 is YYEKEE in the germline V gene (reference sequence). CDR3: CASSEGGGPDTQYF. The DNA of the CDR3 is TGTGCCAGCAGCGAAGGGGGGGGTCCCGATACGCAGTATTTT.

The chain recombines TRBV7-9 with TRBJ2-7; 9 nucleotides match TRBD1. Germline V gene data show CDR1 as SEHNR and CDR2 as FQNEAQ (reference sequence). The CDR3 totals 13 residues. Trimming removed 5 bases from V and 3 bases from J; junction bases left unmatched: 2. The CDR3 loop reads CASSGQGNYEQYF. In DNA form, the CDR3 reads TGTGCCAGCAGCGGACAGGGGAACTACGAGCAGTACTTC.

The V call is TRBV5-6, the J call TRBJ1-5; D ambiguous. V was pared by 0 bases and J by 3 bases, with 1 base between. In germline, CDR1 is SGHDT, CDR2 YYEEEE. The CDR3 runs to 12 residues. As DNA, the CDR3 is TGTGCCAGCAGCTTGGACAATCAGCCCCAGCATTTT. Amino acids: CASSLDNQPQHF.

V usage is TRBV9 and J usage is TRBJ2-5; 9 nucleotides line up with TRBD2. Germline CDR1 and CDR2: SGDLS and YYNGEE. The CDR3 length is 19 residues. The V segment lost 3 bases and the J segment 0 bases; nucleotides outside the gene matches: 15. CDR3 DNA sequence: TGTGCCAGCAGCGCTCCGGCTCGGCGGGGGGGTATTTACCAAGAGACCCAGTACTTC. Translation: CASSAPARRGGIYQETQYF.

The chain recombines TRBV6-1 with TRBJ2-5; D gene ambiguous. CDR3 length: 15 amino acids. Trimming removed 1 base at V and 4 bases at J, with 13 bases between. Germline CDR1 is MNHNS and CDR2 is SASEGT. The CDR3 region has the DNA TGTGCCAGCAGTGAAGGGTCCCGGGCCTCAGAGACCCAGTACTTC. It encodes CASSEGSRASETQYF.

The chain employs TRBV7-9 and TRBJ2-7, with TRBD1 identical over 7 bases. The CDR3 runs to 14 residues. The junction had 4 bases not matched to a gene; V was cut back by 5 bases and J by 0 bases. Germline V CDR1 and CDR2: SEHNR, FQNEAQ (reference sequence). The DNA of the CDR3 is TGTGCCAGCAGCCCGGGACAGAGCTCCTACGAGCAGTACTTC. This gives the protein CASSPGQSSYEQYF. The full variable domain, in which reference TRBV7-9 and TRBJ2-7 provide the parts outside the CDR3, is DTGVSQNPRHKITKRGQNVTFRCDPISEHNRLYWYRQTLGQGPEFLTYFQNEAQLEKSRLLSDRFSAERPKGSFSTLEIQRTEQGDSAMYLCASSPGQSSYEQYFGPGTRLTVT.

This rearrangement joins TRBV10-3 to TRBJ1-1; D remains unclear. The CDR3 spans 13 residues. Per the germline V gene, CDR1 is ENHRY and CDR2 is SYGVKD. V was cut by 10 bases and J by 3 bases, with 15 bases left in between. CDR3 loop: CATTTGLDTEAFF. Here the CDR3 DNA reads TGTGCCACCACCACCGGGCTGGACACTGAAGCTTTCTTT.

This rearrangement joins TRBV5-1 to TRBJ2-7; D is possibly TRBD1 or TRBD2 (5 bases each). Germline V CDR1 and CDR2: SGHRS, YFSETQ. The V end was cut by 3 bases, the J end by 0 bases, with 13 bases between. This CDR3 is built from 15 residues. The CDR3 bases are TGCGCCAGCAGCTCTACCGGGACGGACTCCTACGAGCAGTACTTC. Translating it yields CASSSTGTDSYEQYF.

CDR3 loop: CSVKIDSNTEAFF. The CDR3 DNA follows: TGCAGCGTTAAAATTGACTCGAACACTGAAGCTTTCTTT. This chain uses TRBV29-1 with TRBJ1-1; D call uncertain. Trimming took 5 bases from V and 1 from J, leaving 11 bases between them. CDR1 and CDR2 (germline): SQVTM, ANQGSEA. This CDR3 contains 13 residues. Looking up the rest from reference TRBV29-1 and TRBJ1-1 gives the full variable domain: SAVISQKPSRDICQRGTSLTIQCQVDSQVTMMFWYRQQPGQSLTLIATANQGSEATYESGFVIDKFPISRPNLTFSTLTVSNMSPEDSSIYLCSVKIDSNTEAFFGQGTRLTVV.

The chain carries TRBV4-1 and TRBJ2-5; TRBD2 aligns across 16 bases. The V segment lost 0 bases and the J segment 5 bases; nucleotides outside the gene matches: 9. There are 19 residues in the CDR3. The germline CDR1 and CDR2 sequences are MGHRA and YSYEKL. In nucleotides, the CDR3 is TGCGCCAGCAGCCAAGAAGCCGGGACTAGCGGGGGGGCCGGGGAGACCCAGTACTTC. Its translation is CASSQEAGTSGGAGETQYF.

The V gene is TRBV15, the J gene TRBJ2-1; 9 bases are a match to TRBD1. This CDR3 region has 17 residues. Germline V gene lookup returns CDR1 LNHNV and CDR2 YYDKDF (reference sequence). With 3 bases clipped from V and 4 bases from J, the junction kept 10 bases outside the gene matches. CDR3 in amino acids: CATSRGKQGARYNEQFF. The CDR3 nucleotides are TGTGCCACCAGCAGGGGCAAACAGGGGGCTAGATACAATGAGCAGTTCTTC.

Points on this clone: The junction departs from germline at one end; a sequencing error may be responsible. The rearrangement joins TRBV7-7 to TRBJ2-5; 9 bases align to TRBD1. The CDR3 loop spans 14 amino acids. The germline gives CDR1 SSHAT, CDR2 FNYEAQ (reference sequence). The CDR3 here is CASSLGTGKETQYF. CDR3 DNA sequence: TGTGCTAGCAGCTTAGGGACAGGGAAAGAGACCCAGTACTTC.

V is TRBV29-1 and J is TRBJ1-2; TRBD1 aligns across 8 bases. The germline gives CDR1 SQVTM, CDR2 ANQGSEA. The CDR3 contains 13 residues. Germline trimming cut 3 bases from V and 7 bases from J; bases unmatched to any gene: 7. CDR3 coding DNA: TGCAGCGTTGACAGGGGGCGAGGCTCTGGCTACACCTTC. Translated: CSVDRGRGSGYTF.

The chain is built from TRBV19 and TRBJ1-2; 9 bases are a match to TRBD1. The V segment lost 6 bases and the J segment 3 bases; nucleotides outside the gene matches: 5. This CDR3 is built from 14 residues. From germline, CDR1 is LNHDA and CDR2 SQIVND (reference sequence). CDR3 in DNA: TGTGCCAGTAGCGTCGGACAGGGGTACTATGGCTACACCTTC. Its translation: CASSVGQGYYGYTF.

The V gene is TRBV7-9, the J gene TRBJ1-4; TRBD1 agrees at 7 bases. Germline V lookup: CDR1 SEHNR, CDR2 FQNEAQ (reference sequence). This CDR3 is built from 13 residues. After removal of 4 bases from V and 7 bases from J, the junction contained 3 bases not matched to a gene. In DNA form, the CDR3 reads TGTGCCAGCAGCTCCTGGGACAGTGAAAAACTGTTTTTT. Translation: CASSSWDSEKLFF. Using reference TRBV7-9 and TRBJ1-4 for the parts outside the CDR3, the full variable domain is DTGVSQNPRHKITKRGQNVTFRCDPISEHNRLYWYRQTLGQGPEFLTYFQNEAQLEKSRLLSDRFSAERPKGSFSTLEIQRTEQGDSAMYLCASSSWDSEKLFFGSGTQLSVL.

The CDR3 region is CATSRAGPQGSYEQYF. The CDR3 bases are TGTGCCACCAGCAGAGCAGGGCCTCAGGGTTCTTACGAGCAGTACTTC. The chain has TRBV15 and TRBJ2-7, with TRBD1 as a possible D gene (5 bases). Per the germline V gene, CDR1 is LNHNV and CDR2 is YYDKDF (reference sequence). CDR3 size: 16 residues. Trimming cost V 1 base and J 4 bases, with 17 bases left between them.

The chain is built from TRBV6-5 and TRBJ1-1; the D is unclear. Germline V gene sequence: CDR1 MNHEY, CDR2 SVGAGI. The CDR3 sequence is 15 residues long. V dropped 2 bases and J dropped 3 bases, with 13 bases sitting between them. The DNA for the CDR3 is TGTGCCAGCAGTTACGGGCAGCCCGACGACACTGAAGCTTTCTTT. Translation gives CASSYGQPDDTEAFF.